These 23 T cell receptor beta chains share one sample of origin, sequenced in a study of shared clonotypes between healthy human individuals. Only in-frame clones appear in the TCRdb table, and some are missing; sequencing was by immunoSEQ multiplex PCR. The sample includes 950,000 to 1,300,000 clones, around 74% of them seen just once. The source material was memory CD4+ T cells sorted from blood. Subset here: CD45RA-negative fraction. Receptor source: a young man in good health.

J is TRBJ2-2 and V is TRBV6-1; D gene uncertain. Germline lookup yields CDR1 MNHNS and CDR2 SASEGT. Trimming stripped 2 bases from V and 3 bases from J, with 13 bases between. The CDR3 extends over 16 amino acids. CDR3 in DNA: TGTGCCAGCAGTGAAACATTTGGCAGCTACACCGGGGAGCTGTTTTTT. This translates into CASSETFGSYTGELFF.

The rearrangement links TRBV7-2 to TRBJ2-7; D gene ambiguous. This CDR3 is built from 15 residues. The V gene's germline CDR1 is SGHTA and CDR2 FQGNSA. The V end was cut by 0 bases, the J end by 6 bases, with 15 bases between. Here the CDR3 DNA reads TGTGCCAGCAGCTTAGCGTCCTTGGGTACGGTCGAGCAGTACTTC. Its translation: CASSLASLGTVEQYF.

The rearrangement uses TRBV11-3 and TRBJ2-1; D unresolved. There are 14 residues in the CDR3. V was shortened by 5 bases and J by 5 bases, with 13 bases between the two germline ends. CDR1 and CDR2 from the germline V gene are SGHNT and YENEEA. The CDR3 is CASSQRGADNEQFF. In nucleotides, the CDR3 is TGTGCCAGCAGCCAACGAGGAGCTGACAATGAGCAGTTCTTC.

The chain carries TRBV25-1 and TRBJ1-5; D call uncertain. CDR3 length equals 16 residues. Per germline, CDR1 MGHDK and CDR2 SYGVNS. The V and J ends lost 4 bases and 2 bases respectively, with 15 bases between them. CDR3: CASSARSFEGNQPQHF. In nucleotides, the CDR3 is TGTGCCAGCAGTGCCCGGTCGTTCGAGGGCAATCAGCCCCAGCATTTT.

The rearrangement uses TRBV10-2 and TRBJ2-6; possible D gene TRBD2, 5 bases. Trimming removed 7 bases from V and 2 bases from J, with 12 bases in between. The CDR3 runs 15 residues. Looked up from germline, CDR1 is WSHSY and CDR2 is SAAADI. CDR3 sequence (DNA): TGCGCCAGCACTAACAGCGGCCCTGGGGCCAACGTCCTGACTTTC. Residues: CASTNSGPGANVLTF.

In DNA form, the CDR3 reads TGTGCCAGCAGCTCAGGACAGACCAAAAACATTCAGTACTTC. Residues: CASSSGQTKNIQYF. The chain combines TRBV6-5 with TRBJ2-4; perhaps TRBD1 as D (6 bases). Trimming removed 6 bases at V and 2 bases at J, with 11 bases between. CDR3 length: 14 residues. Germline loops: CDR1 MNHEY, CDR2 SVGAGI.

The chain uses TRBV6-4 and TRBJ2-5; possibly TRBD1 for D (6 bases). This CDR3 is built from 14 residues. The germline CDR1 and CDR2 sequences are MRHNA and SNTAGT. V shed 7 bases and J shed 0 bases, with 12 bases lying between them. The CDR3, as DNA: TGTGCCAGCAAAGATGAGGGGGACCAAGAGACCCAGTACTTC. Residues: CASKDEGDQETQYF.

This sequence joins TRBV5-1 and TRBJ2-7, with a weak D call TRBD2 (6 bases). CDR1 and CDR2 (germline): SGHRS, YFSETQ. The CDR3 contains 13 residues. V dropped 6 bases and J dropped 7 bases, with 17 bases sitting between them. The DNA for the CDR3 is TGCGCCAGCACTGCTGCGGGGCCTGGGGAGCAGTACTTC. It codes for CASTAAGPGEQYF.

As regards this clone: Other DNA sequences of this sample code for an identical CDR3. CDR3 nucleotides: TGTGCCAGCAGCTTGGAACAGACGAACACCGGGGAGCTGTTTTTT. It encodes CASSLEQTNTGELFF. This chain joins TRBV5-4 and TRBJ2-2; D is undetermined. The ends were cut back, 0 bases at V and 0 bases at J, with 6 bases in the middle. The CDR3 extends over 15 amino acids. Per the germline V gene, CDR1 is SGHNT and CDR2 is YYREEE (reference sequence).

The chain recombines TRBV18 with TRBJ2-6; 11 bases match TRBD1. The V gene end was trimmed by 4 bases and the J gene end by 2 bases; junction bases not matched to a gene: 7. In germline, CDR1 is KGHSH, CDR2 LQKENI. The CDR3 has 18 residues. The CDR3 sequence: CASSQPDRGLAGANVLTF. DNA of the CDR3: TGTGCCAGCTCACAACCGGACAGGGGGCTTGCTGGGGCCAACGTCCTGACTTTC.

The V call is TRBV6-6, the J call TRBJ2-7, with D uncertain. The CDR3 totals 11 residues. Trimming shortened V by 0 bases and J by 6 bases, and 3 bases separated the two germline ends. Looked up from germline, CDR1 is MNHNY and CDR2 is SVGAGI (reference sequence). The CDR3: CASSYSSEQYF. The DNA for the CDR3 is TGTGCCAGCAGTTACTCGTCCGAGCAGTACTTC.

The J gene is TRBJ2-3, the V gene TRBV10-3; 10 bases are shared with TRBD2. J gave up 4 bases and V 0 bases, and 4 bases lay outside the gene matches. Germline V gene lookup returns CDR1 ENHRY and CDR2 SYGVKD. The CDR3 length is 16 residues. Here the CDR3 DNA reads TGTGCCATCAGTGAGTCGGCTAGCGGGAGCGCAGATACGCAGTATTTT. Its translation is CAISESASGSADTQYF.

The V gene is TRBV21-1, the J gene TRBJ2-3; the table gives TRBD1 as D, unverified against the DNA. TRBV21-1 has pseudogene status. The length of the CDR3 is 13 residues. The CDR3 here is CASWAGKTDTQYF. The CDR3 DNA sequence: TGTGCCAGTTGGGCAGGGAAGACAGATACGCAGTATTTT.

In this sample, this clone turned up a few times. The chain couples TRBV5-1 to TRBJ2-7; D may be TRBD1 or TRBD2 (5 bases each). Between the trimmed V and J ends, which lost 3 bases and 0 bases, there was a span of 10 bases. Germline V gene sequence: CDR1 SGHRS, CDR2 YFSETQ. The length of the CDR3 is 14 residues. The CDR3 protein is CASSWDRISYEQYF. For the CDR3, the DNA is TGCGCCAGCAGCTGGGACCGAATCTCCTACGAGCAGTACTTC.

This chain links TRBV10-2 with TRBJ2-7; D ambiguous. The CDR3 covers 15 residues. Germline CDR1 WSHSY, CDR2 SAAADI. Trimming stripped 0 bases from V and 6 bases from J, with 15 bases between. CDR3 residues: CASSESQLGLVEQYF. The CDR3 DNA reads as TGCGCCAGCAGTGAGTCGCAGCTGGGCCTTGTCGAGCAGTACTTC.

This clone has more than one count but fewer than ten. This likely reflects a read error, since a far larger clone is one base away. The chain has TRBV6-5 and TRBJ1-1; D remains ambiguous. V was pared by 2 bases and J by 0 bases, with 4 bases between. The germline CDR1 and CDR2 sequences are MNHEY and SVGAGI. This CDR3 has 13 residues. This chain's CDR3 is CASSYRVNTEAFF. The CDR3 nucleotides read TGTGCCAGCAGTTACAGGGTGAACACTGAAGCTTTCTTT.

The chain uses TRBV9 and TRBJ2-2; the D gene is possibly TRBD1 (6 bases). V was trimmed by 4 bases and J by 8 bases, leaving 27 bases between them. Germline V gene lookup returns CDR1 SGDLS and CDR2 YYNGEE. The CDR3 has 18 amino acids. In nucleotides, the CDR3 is TGTGCCAGCAGCCGAACCGTCTATTCGCAGGGGAAGACGGGGGAGCTGTTTTTT. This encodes CASSRTVYSQGKTGELFF.

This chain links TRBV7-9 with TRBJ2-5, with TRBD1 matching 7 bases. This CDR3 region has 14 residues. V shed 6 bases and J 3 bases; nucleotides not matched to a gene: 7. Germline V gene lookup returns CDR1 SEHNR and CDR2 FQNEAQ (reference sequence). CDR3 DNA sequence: TGTGCCAGCAGTTACAGGGGTCTGGAAGAGACCCAGTACTTC. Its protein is CASSYRGLEETQYF.

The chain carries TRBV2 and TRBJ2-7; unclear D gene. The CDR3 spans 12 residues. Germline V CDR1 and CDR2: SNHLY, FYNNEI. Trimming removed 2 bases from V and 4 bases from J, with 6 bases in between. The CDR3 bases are TGTGCCAGCAGTGAAAAACTATACGAGCAGTACTTC. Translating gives CASSEKLYEQYF.

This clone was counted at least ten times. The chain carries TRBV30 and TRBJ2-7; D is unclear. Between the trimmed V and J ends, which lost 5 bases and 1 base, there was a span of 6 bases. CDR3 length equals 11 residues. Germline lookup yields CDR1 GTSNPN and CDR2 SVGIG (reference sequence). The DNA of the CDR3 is TGTGCCTGGGCCGAGTCCTACGAGCAGTACTTC. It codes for CAWAESYEQYF.

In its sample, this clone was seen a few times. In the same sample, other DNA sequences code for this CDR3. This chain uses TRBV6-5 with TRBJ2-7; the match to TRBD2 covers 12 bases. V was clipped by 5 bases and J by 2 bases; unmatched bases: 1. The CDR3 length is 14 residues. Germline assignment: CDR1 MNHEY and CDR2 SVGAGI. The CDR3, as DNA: TGTGCCAGCAGTCGGACTAGCGGGGCCTACGAGCAGTACTTC. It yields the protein CASSRTSGAYEQYF.

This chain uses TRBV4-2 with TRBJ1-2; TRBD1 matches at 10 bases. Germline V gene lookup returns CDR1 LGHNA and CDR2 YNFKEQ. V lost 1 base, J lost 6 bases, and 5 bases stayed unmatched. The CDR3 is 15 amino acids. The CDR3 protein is CASSQVTGTGDGYTF. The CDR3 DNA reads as TGTGCCAGCAGCCAAGTAACCGGGACAGGGGATGGCTACACCTTC.

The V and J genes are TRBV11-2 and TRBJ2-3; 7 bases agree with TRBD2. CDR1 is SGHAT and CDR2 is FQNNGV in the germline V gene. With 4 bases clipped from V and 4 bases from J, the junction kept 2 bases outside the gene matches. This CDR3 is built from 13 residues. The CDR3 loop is CASSWTRADTQYF. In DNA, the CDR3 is TGTGCCAGCAGCTGGACTAGAGCAGATACGCAGTATTTT.